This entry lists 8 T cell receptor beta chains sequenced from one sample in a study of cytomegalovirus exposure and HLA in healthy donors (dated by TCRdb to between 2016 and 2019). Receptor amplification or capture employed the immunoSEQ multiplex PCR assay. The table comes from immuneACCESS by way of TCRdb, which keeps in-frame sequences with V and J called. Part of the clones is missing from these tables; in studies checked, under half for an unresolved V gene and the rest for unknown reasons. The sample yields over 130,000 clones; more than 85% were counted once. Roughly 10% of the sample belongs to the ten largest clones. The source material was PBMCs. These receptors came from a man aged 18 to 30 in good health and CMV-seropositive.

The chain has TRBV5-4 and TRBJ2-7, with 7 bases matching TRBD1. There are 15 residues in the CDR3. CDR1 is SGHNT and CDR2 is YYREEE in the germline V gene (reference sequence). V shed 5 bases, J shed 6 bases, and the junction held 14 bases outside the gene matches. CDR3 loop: CASRRTGTEVAEQYF. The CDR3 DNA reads TGTGCCAGCAGAAGAACTGGGACAGAGGTTGCCGAGCAGTACTTC.

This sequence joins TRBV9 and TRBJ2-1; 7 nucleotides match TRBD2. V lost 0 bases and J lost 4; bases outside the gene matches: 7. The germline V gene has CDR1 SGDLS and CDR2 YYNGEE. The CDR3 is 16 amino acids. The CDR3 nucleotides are TGTGCCAGCAGCGTAGCTGGCGGGGGTTCGTACAATGAGCAGTTCTTC. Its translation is CASSVAGGGSYNEQFF.

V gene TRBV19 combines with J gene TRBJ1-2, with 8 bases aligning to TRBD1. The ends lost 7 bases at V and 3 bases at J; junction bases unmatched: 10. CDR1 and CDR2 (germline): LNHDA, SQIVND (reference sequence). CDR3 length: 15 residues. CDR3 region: CASTTPGQGYYGYTF. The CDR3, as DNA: TGTGCCAGTACCACCCCCGGACAGGGATACTATGGCTACACCTTC.

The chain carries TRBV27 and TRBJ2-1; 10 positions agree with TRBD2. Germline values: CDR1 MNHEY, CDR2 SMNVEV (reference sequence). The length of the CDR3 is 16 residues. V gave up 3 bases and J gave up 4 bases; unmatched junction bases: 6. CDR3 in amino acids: CASSFLGAGGYNEQFF. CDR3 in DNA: TGTGCCAGCAGTTTTTTGGGAGCGGGAGGGTACAATGAGCAGTTCTTC.

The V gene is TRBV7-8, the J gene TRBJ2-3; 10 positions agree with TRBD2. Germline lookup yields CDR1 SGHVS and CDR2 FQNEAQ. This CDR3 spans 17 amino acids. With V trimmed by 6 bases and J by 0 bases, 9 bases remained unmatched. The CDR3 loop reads CASSPGGLARSTDTQYF. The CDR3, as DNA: TGTGCCAGCAGTCCAGGGGGACTAGCGAGAAGCACAGATACGCAGTATTTT.

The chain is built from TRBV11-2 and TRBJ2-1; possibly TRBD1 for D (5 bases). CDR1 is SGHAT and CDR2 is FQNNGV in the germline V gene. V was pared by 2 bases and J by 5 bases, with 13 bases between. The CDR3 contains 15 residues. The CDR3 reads CASSLQGVGNNEQFF. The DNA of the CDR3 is TGTGCCAGCAGCTTACAGGGCGTTGGGAACAATGAGCAGTTCTTC. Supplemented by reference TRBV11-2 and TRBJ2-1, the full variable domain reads EAGVAQSPRYKIIEKRQSVAFWCNPISGHATLYWYQQILGQGPKLLIQFQNNGVVDDSQLPKDRFSAERLKGVDSTLKIQPAKLEDSAVYLCASSLQGVGNNEQFFGPGTRLTVL.

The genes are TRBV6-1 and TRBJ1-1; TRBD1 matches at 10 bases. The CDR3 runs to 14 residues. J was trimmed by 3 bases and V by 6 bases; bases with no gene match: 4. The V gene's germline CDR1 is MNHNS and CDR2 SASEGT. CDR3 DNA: TGTGCCAGCAGGGGGGGGACAGGGGACACTGAAGCTTTCTTT. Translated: CASRGGTGDTEAFF.

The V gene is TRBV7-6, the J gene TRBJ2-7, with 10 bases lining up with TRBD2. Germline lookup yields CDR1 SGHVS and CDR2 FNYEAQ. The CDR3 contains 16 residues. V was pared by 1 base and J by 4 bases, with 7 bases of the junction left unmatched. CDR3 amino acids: CASSLGYGTSEYEQYF. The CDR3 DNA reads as TGTGCCAGCAGCTTAGGCTACGGGACTAGCGAGTACGAGCAGTACTTC.